The source of this TCR beta chain is a study of OX40 agonist ivuxolimab in advanced cancers. Study-wide background: A mean age of approximately 58 years, range roughly 23 to 85, was recorded, and about 83% were male. Partial responses were recorded for three patients, including one with hepatocellular carcinoma and two with cutaneous melanoma.

Any history of autoimmune disease or systemic immunosuppression disqualified patients. The CDR3 has 15 amino acids. V lost 3 bases, J lost 6 bases, and 18 bases lay in between. CDR1 and CDR2 from the germline V gene are LGHNA and YSLEER. TCRdb keeps only in-frame clones here, not all; method: immunoSEQ multiplex PCR. The table has about 62,000 clones, approximately 85% seen once. Material: CD4+ or CD8+ T cells sorted from blood, obtained in a trial of the OX40 agonist ivuxolimab. The TCR originated in an adult with an advanced solid tumor such as melanoma, head and neck, liver or kidney cancer. V is TRBV4-3 and J is TRBJ2-7; D remains unclear. CDR3 protein: CASSQSYRLSGEQYF. CDR3 DNA: TGCGCCAGCAGCCAGTCTTATAGGCTTTCGGGCGAGCAGTACTTC.